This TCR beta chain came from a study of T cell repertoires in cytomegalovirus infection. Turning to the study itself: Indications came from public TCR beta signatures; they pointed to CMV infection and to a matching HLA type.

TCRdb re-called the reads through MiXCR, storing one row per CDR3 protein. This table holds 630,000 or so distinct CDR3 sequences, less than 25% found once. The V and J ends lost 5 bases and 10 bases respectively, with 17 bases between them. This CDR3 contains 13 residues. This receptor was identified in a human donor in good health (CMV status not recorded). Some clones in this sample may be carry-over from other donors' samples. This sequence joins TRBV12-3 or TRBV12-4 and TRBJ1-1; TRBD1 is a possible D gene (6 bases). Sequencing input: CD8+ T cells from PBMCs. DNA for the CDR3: TGTGCCAGCAGTCCAGAGGGGGGGGAGACAGCTTTCTTT. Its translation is CASSPEGGETAFF.